Included here is one T cell receptor beta chain sequence, with context. The antigen is undetermined. TCRdb called the reads again in MiXCR, with one record for every CDR3 protein. The data show 150,000 to 200,000 distinct CDR3 sequences, roughly 14% seen once. The data belong to a study of T cell repertoires in cytomegalovirus infection. Study observations and caveats: Within the response measured ex vivo, HLA-C-restricted CMV-specific TCR beta clonotypes were dominant.

Germline V CDR1 and CDR2: DFQATT, SNEGSKA (reference sequence). This CDR3 spans 14 amino acids. V lost 2 bases and J lost 5; bases outside the gene matches: 7. The TCR was taken from a human donor in good health (CMV status not recorded). Some clones in this sample may be carry-over from other donors' samples. Input material: PBMCs. The gene calls are TRBV20-1 and TRBJ1-1; TRBD1 matches 8 bases. The CDR3 bases are TGCAGTGCTAGACCTGACAGGGGAGGGACTGAAGCTTTCTTT. Translating gives CSARPDRGGTEAFF.